These 2 T cell receptor beta chains came from one sample sequenced in a study of spatial heterogeneity in lung cancer (dated by TCRdb to the late 2010s). Study-wide conclusions, independent of this receptor: The number of expanded intratumoral alpha and beta TCRs correlated with the tumor nonsynonymous mutation count.

Preparation of the library involved 5' RACE. Sequencer: NextSeq 500. The public sequencing data were trimmed at Q25 with fastp and processed into clonotypes with MiXCR by TCRdb, which kept only in-frame beta chains. Every entry covers one CDR3 protein and lists the most common genes and DNA from its rows. For this sample the table gives fewer than 13,000 distinct CDR3 sequences, of which about 12% were detected only once. The top ten hold 39% of the sample. Their antigens remain unidentified. Sample time point, as interpreted from the label and publication: sample taken at primary tumor resection. Sample: lung tumor tissue, taken at surgery. The receptors were sampled from a male donor with early-stage non-small cell lung cancer.

V gene TRBV5-1 combines with J gene TRBJ2-1; D is unresolved. The CDR3 is 14 amino acids. V was cut by 0 bases and J by 4 bases, with 8 bases left in between. Germline-derived CDR1 and CDR2 are SGHRS and YFSETQ. The CDR3, as DNA: TGCGCCAGCAGCTTGGAAGCAGGTTACAATGAGCAGTTCTTC. Amino acids: CASSLEAGYNEQFF.

The rearrangement uses TRBV5-1 and TRBJ2-3, with 10 bases matching TRBD2. The CDR3 is 16 amino acids. Germline assignment: CDR1 SGHRS and CDR2 YFSETQ. Trimming at V came to 0 bases and at J to 2 bases, leaving 3 bases not matched to a gene. Written as DNA, the CDR3 is TGCGCCAGCAGCTTGGTCCTAGCGGGGGACACAGATACGCAGTATTTT. Its protein is CASSLVLAGDTDTQYF. Filled out from reference TRBV5-1 and TRBJ2-3, the complete variable domain reads KAGVTQTPRYLIKTRGQQVTLSCSPISGHRSVSWYQQTPGQGLQFLFEYFSETQRNKGNFPGRFSGRQFSNSRSEMNVSTLELGDSALYLCASSLVLAGDTDTQYFGPGTRLTVL.